This passage covers 19 T cell receptor beta chains from one sample sequenced in a study of T cells in Graves' hyperthyroidism and ophthalmopathy. RNA transcripts served as the template for amplifying TCR beta CDR3 regions. A set of HTBI primers served as the primers for a first-round RT-PCR of the TCR CDR3. TCRdb called the multiplex PCR reads again in MiXCR, with one record for every CDR3 protein. The sample carries more than 550,000 distinct CDR3 sequences, around 15% recorded once. Sample: blood. The receptor source for this set is a man aged 45-65 years with Graves' hyperthyroidism.

This clonotype was recorded at least ten times. The rearrangement uses TRBV6-1 and TRBJ2-2, with a possible D match to TRBD2 (7 bases). V was trimmed by 5 bases and J by 6 bases, leaving 16 bases between them. CDR3 size: 15 residues. Germline-derived CDR1 and CDR2 are MNHNS and SASEGT. For the CDR3, the DNA is TGTGCCAGCAGTACGACAGGCGCGGGGGCCGGGGAGCTGTTTTTT. Translating gives CASSTTGAGAGELFF.

This clonotype was counted many times. V and J are TRBV11-2 and TRBJ2-2; possible D gene TRBD2, 5 bases. Germline V gives CDR1 SGHAT, CDR2 FQNNGV. The CDR3 sequence is 15 residues long. V lost 0 bases, J lost 4 bases, and 9 bases lay in between. In DNA, the CDR3 is TGTGCCAGCAGCTTAGATCGGCTAGCCACCGGGGAGCTGTTTTTT. This encodes CASSLDRLATGELFF.

This sequence joins TRBV12-3 or TRBV12-4 and TRBJ1-5, with a weak D call TRBD1 (6 bases). The CDR3 is 14 amino acids. V dropped 7 bases and J dropped 2 bases, with 12 bases sitting between them. The CDR3 here is CASNGGVGNQPQHF. In nucleotides, the CDR3 is TGTGCCAGCAATGGGGGCGTCGGCAATCAGCCCCAGCATTTT.

The table lists this clonotype with a few counts. The J gene is TRBJ2-1, the V gene TRBV5-1; D might be TRBD2 (5 bases). Germline CDR1 reads SGHRS; CDR2 reads YFSETQ. V was trimmed by 2 bases and J by 0 bases, leaving 9 bases between them. The CDR3 has 15 amino acids. CDR3 sequence: CASSFSESSYNEQFF. The CDR3 bases are TGCGCCAGCAGCTTTAGCGAGAGCTCCTACAATGAGCAGTTCTTC.

About this clonotype itself: Likely a read error: the CDR3 ends without its conserved phenylalanine or tryptophan. The DNA is omitted, as the CDR3 cannot be located on it reliably, and the CDR3 follows TCRdb's listing. V and J are TRBV20-1 and TRBJ1-1; the table's D call, TRBD1, was not checked against the DNA. Germline V gene sequence: CDR1 DFQATT, CDR2 SNEGSKA (reference sequence). A total of 16 residues make up the CDR3, ends included. CDR3 loop: CSAREGGGAGNTEGFV.

The V gene is TRBV7-9, the J gene TRBJ2-7, with TRBD1 identical over 10 bases. Germline CDR1 reads SEHNR; CDR2 reads FQNEAQ (reference sequence). Trimming at V came to 5 bases and at J to 3 bases, leaving 7 bases not matched to a gene. The CDR3 contains 15 residues. CDR3 in DNA: TGTGCCAGCAGCCCCACGACAGGGGGCAGCTACGAGCAGTACTTC. Translation: CASSPTTGGSYEQYF.

This clonotype was counted many times. This chain links TRBV12-3 or TRBV12-4 with TRBJ2-5, with 11 positions matching TRBD2. The CDR3 contains 17 residues. J was trimmed by 5 bases and V by 2 bases; bases with no gene match: 10. CDR3 DNA sequence: TGTGCCAGCAGTTTATTGGTACTAGCGGGAGTGGGGGAGACCCAGTACTTC. Translated, it gives CASSLLVLAGVGETQYF.

This clonotype was seen a handful of times. The chain has TRBV11-1 and TRBJ1-2; 9 nucleotides line up with TRBD1. This CDR3 comprises 15 residues. The germline V gene encodes CDR1 SGHAT and CDR2 FQDESV (reference sequence). With 3 bases clipped from V and 5 bases from J, the junction kept 7 bases outside the gene matches. The CDR3, as DNA: TGTGCCAGCAGCTTGGGGACAGGGACATCATATGGCTACACCTTC. Amino acids: CASSLGTGTSYGYTF.

This clonotype was detected only once. The chain has TRBV18 and TRBJ2-7; D is unresolved. V gave up 5 bases and J gave up 5 bases, with 16 bases separating them. Germline V gene lookup returns CDR1 KGHSH and CDR2 LQKENI. The CDR3 length is 14 residues. The chain's CDR3 is CASSFQSVWDEQYF. The CDR3 DNA sequence: TGTGCCAGCTCATTCCAGTCCGTATGGGACGAGCAGTACTTC.

In its sample, this clonotype was seen many times. This chain uses TRBV5-1 with TRBJ2-2; tentatively, D is TRBD2 (5 bases). The V and J ends lost 8 bases and 5 bases respectively, with 16 bases between them. The germline gives CDR1 SGHRS, CDR2 YFSETQ. The CDR3 contains 14 residues. The CDR3 DNA sequence: TGCGCCAGTCATCGAGGGAGTGGGACCGGGGAGCTGTTTTTT. Translation gives CASHRGSGTGELFF.

This clonotype was recorded a few times. The chain links TRBV2 to TRBJ2-2; 7 bases agree with TRBD2. CDR3 size: 14 residues. The germline V gene has CDR1 SNHLY and CDR2 FYNNEI. V lost 7 bases, J lost 5 bases, and 7 bases stayed unmatched. CDR3 sequence: CASNDEGGTGELFF. CDR3 bases: TGTGCCAGCAATGACGAGGGAGGGACCGGGGAGCTGTTTTTT.

This clonotype has ten or more counts. The chain combines TRBV28 with TRBJ1-2; D not resolved. V was trimmed by 2 bases and J by 2 bases, leaving 9 bases between them. This CDR3 comprises 14 residues. Per germline, CDR1 MDHEN and CDR2 SYDVKM. DNA of the CDR3: TGTGCCAGCAGTTTACCGCAGCTAAACTATGGCTACACCTTC. It yields the protein CASSLPQLNYGYTF.

This clonotype was found a few times. The chain employs TRBV6-5 and TRBJ2-3, with a tentative D call TRBD2 (6 bases). Trimming pared 3 bases from V and 7 bases from J, leaving 8 bases between. Germline loops: CDR1 MNHEY, CDR2 SVGAGI. The CDR3 has 12 amino acids. DNA of the CDR3: TGTGCCAGCAGTTATGGGGGGAATACGCAGTATTTT. The encoded protein is CASSYGGNTQYF.

Notes on this clonotype: It is likely a read error, because the conserved phenylalanine at the end of the CDR3 is missing. The gene calls are TRBV19 and TRBJ1-5, with 7 nucleotides matching TRBD1. This CDR3 has 14 residues. V gave up 3 bases and J gave up 9 bases; unmatched junction bases: 8. The germline V gene encodes CDR1 LNHDA and CDR2 SQIVND (reference sequence). The DNA for the CDR3 is TGTGCCAGTAGTATGGGACAGACATCTTCGCCCCAGCATTCT. Its protein product is CASSMGQTSSPQHS.

This clonotype was seen many times. The rearrangement joins TRBV24-1 to TRBJ2-2; possible D gene TRBD1, 6 bases. The V and J ends lost 5 bases and 2 bases respectively, with 14 bases between them. The germline V gene encodes CDR1 KGHDR and CDR2 SFDVKD. This CDR3 is 16 amino acids long. The CDR3 reads CATSGTRGRNTGELFF. Here the CDR3 DNA reads TGTGCCACCAGTGGAACCAGGGGCCGAAACACCGGGGAGCTGTTTTTT.

This clonotype has ten or more counts. The J gene is TRBJ2-7, the V gene TRBV2; no clear D gene. CDR3 size: 15 residues. Germline lookup yields CDR1 SNHLY and CDR2 FYNNEI. V lost 8 bases to trimming and J lost 0 bases, with 17 bases between them. The CDR3 protein is CASVPGRQFSYEQYF. The CDR3 coding sequence is TGTGCCAGCGTACCAGGACGTCAGTTCTCCTACGAGCAGTACTTC.

This rearrangement joins TRBV28 to TRBJ2-2, with D perhaps TRBD2 (6 bases). The germline gives CDR1 MDHEN, CDR2 SYDVKM. This CDR3 has 15 residues. Trimming pared 5 bases from V and 6 bases from J, leaving 16 bases between. CDR3 DNA sequence: TGTGCCAGCAGTACCGGGACCGGGGAGGCCGGGGAGCTGTTTTTT. Translated: CASSTGTGEAGELFF. Supplemented by reference TRBV28 and TRBJ2-2, the full variable domain reads DVKVTQSSRYLVKRTGEKVFLECVQDMDHENMFWYRQDPGLGLRLIYFSYDVKMKEKGDIPEGYSVSREKKERFSLILESASTNQTSMYLCASSTGTGEAGELFFGEGSRLTVL.

This clonotype was detected many times. This sequence joins TRBV2 and TRBJ2-2; unclear D gene. Per germline, CDR1 SNHLY and CDR2 FYNNEI. The CDR3 is 12 residues long. The V and J ends lost 6 bases and 8 bases respectively, with 10 bases between them. CDR3 in DNA: TGTGCCAGCAGGACAAGGTCTGGGGAGCTGTTTTTT. Protein product: CASRTRSGELFF.

The V call is TRBV14, the J call TRBJ2-7; 12 positions agree with TRBD2. The CDR3 is 12 amino acids. The germline CDR1 and CDR2 sequences are SGHDN and FVKESK. The V segment lost 7 bases and the J segment 6 bases; nucleotides outside the gene matches: 1. The CDR3 here is CASTSGRVEQYF. CDR3 bases: TGTGCCAGCACTAGCGGGAGGGTCGAGCAGTACTTC.